One sample yielded the 6 T cell receptor beta chains listed below, sequenced in a study of T cell responses to AZD1222 COVID-19 vaccine. The repertoire was sequenced with immunoSEQ multiplex PCR; TCRdb's copy has only in-frame clones and lacks some. The repertoire has about 150,000 clones, around nine tenths of them found once; the top ten carry 5%. Sequences were derived from peripheral blood, sampled on day 0 of AZD1222 vaccination. Receptor source: an adult in good health.

This clone was counted once. V usage is TRBV28 and J usage is TRBJ1-5, with D maybe TRBD1 (6 bases). Trimming took off 5 bases at V and 9 bases at J, with 8 bases between the two ends. Germline V gene lookup returns CDR1 MDHEN and CDR2 SYDVKM. The CDR3 runs to 11 residues. The CDR3 bases are TGTGCCAGCAGTACGGACAGGCCCCAGCATTTT. Residues: CASSTDRPQHF.

In its sample, this clone was seen once. The chain couples TRBV27 to TRBJ2-3; TRBD1 might be the D (6 bases). The CDR3 is made up of 15 amino acids. With 3 bases removed from V and 3 bases from J, the gap between germline ends came to 13 bases. Germline values: CDR1 MNHEY, CDR2 SMNVEV (reference sequence). The CDR3 sequence is CASSLGLGATDTQYF. The CDR3, as DNA: TGTGCCAGCAGTTTGGGGCTGGGGGCAACAGATACGCAGTATTTT.

The chain recombines TRBV28 with TRBJ1-6, with a weak D call TRBD1 (5 bases). The CDR3 is 13 residues long. Trimming removed 2 bases from V and 7 bases from J, with 6 bases in between. Looked up from germline, CDR1 is MDHEN and CDR2 is SYDVKM. CDR3 loop: CASSLDRNSPLHF. The CDR3 DNA is TGTGCCAGCAGTTTAGACAGAAATTCACCCCTCCACTTT.

The V call is TRBV4-3, the J call TRBJ2-7; 8 bases are shared with TRBD1. Looked up from germline, CDR1 is LGHNA and CDR2 is YSLEER. V trimming: 3 bases; J trimming: 3 bases; junction bases outside the gene matches: 7. The CDR3 loop spans 15 amino acids. The CDR3 nucleotides are TGCGCCAGCAGCCATCGGACAGGGAAAGTCTACGAGCAGTACTTC. Its protein product is CASSHRTGKVYEQYF.

The chain has TRBV10-3 and TRBJ1-1; D not resolved. The CDR3 is made up of 12 amino acids. The germline V gene has CDR1 ENHRY and CDR2 SYGVKD. Trimming took 0 bases from V and 8 from J, leaving 7 bases between them. The CDR3 loop reads CAISESLGEAFF. The CDR3 DNA follows: TGTGCCATCAGTGAGTCACTCGGGGAAGCTTTCTTT.

The genes are TRBV28 and TRBJ2-7; D gene ambiguous. The CDR3 loop spans 13 amino acids. Germline V gene data show CDR1 as MDHEN and CDR2 as SYDVKM. V gave up 6 bases and J gave up 9 bases, with 18 bases separating them. CDR3 residues: CASRVVGIWRQYF. The CDR3 DNA follows: TGTGCCAGCAGAGTTGTTGGTATCTGGCGGCAGTACTTC.